The present TCR beta chain was sequenced within a study of T cells in tuberculosis. Some clones are missing from TCRdb's copy, which holds only in-frame ones; the method was immunoSEQ multiplex PCR. The top ten clones hold almost 4.5% of a sample with around 40,000 clones, approximately 93% of them seen once. As concerns this clone: The antigen is undetermined.

The time point denotes: new active TB diagnosis, blood taken before or within 7 days of starting treatment. Study-wide findings and caveats: Smaller distances to GMM-specific TCRs suggested their expansion in active tuberculosis.

Germline assignment: CDR1 MRHNA and CDR2 SNTAGT. The V end lost 8 bases, the J end lost 1 base, and 9 bases lay between the germline ends. CDR3 length equals 13 residues. This chain connects TRBV6-4 to TRBJ1-5; D may be TRBD1 (5 bases). This receptor was identified in an adult with tuberculosis. Sequencing was performed on PBMCs, taken at tuberculosis diagnosis. The CDR3 region is CASSSGSNQPQHF. The CDR3 DNA is TGTGCCAGCTCTTCAGGGAGCAATCAGCCCCAGCATTTT.